This is a list of T cell receptor beta chains from one sample in a study of blood T cell repertoires in COVID-19. TCRdb keeps only in-frame clones here, not all; method: immunoSEQ multiplex PCR. The data contain 30,000 to 35,000 clones, roughly 92% of them seen just once; the ten biggest clones take up about 5.5%. The material sequenced was peripheral blood. Receptors originate from a human donor in a cohort sampled during active COVID-19. CDR3s include the opening cysteine and the closing phenylalanine or tryptophan. A row's size may be missing; if present it is once, few, many or a size class.

V,size,length,CDR3
TRBV14,once,14,CASSQQGMWSEAFF
TRBV5-1,-,13,CASSSELTGELFF
TRBV2,-,16,CASSERQGRSNQPQHF
TRBV28,-,12,CASSFTVYGYTF
TRBV30,-,13,CAWGLTSADTQYF
TRBV3-1/TRBV3-2,-,15,CASSQTSGRINEQFF
TRBV3-1/TRBV3-2,-,17,CASSPQGTSGPRNEQFF
TRBV5-1,-,14,CASSLEVRANEQYF
TRBV9,once,15,CASSESSGSTDTQYF
TRBV5-1,-,15,CASSPGGTSHGEQYF
TRBV7-8,-,16,CASSRRSGNSYNEQFF
TRBV9,once,12,CASNPGQGPQYF
TRBV28,-,15,CASRAPWDSSYEQYF
TRBV9,-,15,CASSFQGARGNTIYF
TRBV7-8,-,14,CASSLEQGLDEQYF
TRBV5-1,-,14,CASSLQGLSGEQYF
TRBV12-5,-,13,CASVVGGTDTQYF
TRBV5-4,-,11,CASSWGPRYTF
TRBV7-5,-,17,CARSWSGLAGGQETQYF
TRBV3-1/TRBV3-2,-,15,CASSHPRDTGEKLFF
TRBV12-5,-,23,CASGLVIGVRRKEALESYNEQFF
TRBV5-4,once,13,CASSFQGGYGYTF
TRBV20-1,-,15,CSASSGLAGINEQFF
TRBV28,-,15,CASSFRFGQDHEQYF
TRBV27,once,14,CASSLGRNTGELFF
TRBV28,once,15,CASSVPGQGLIEQYF
TRBV15,-,15,CATSRDRGGTDTQYF
TRBV6-5,-,14,CASRLSSAGNTIYF
TRBV4-1,-,13,CASSFRSAYEQYF
TRBV27,-,16,CASRRWAVQSNQPQHF
TRBV9,-,12,CASSGEDSPLHF